This TCR beta chain was captured by sequencing in a study of molecular identifiers for immune sequencing clone quantification. In germline, CDR1 is MGHDK, CDR2 SYGVNS. The CDR3 is 10 amino acids. Trimming removed 3 bases from V and 10 bases from J, with 6 bases in between. TCRdb reprocessed the PCR reads via MiXCR and lists one record per CDR3 protein. The table shows hundreds of thousands of distinct CDR3 sequences, with 25% occurring only once. This clonotype showed up just a few times. The TCR was taken from a human donor in good health. Some libraries in this study had Jurkat cell RNA spiked in. The source material was naive CD8+ T cells from blood, with Jurkat cell RNA spiked in. Described subset: FACS-sorted CD8+CD4-CCR7+CD45RA+ naive T cells. This chain joins TRBV25-1 and TRBJ2-5, with D tentatively TRBD1 (6 bases). DNA of the CDR3: TGTGCCAGCAGTGACAGGGGCCAGTACTTC. Translating it yields CASSDRGQYF.